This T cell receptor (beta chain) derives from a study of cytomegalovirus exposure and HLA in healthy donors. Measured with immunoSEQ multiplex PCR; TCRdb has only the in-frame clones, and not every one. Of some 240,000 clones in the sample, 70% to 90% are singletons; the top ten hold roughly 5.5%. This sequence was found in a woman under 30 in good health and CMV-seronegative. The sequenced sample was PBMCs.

CDR3 DNA: TGTGCCTGGACTCGCGATCGGGGGGCCATGGAGACCCAGTACTTC. It is translated as CAWTRDRGAMETQYF. The chain combines TRBV30 with TRBJ2-5, with TRBD2 as a possible D gene (7 bases). There are 15 residues in the CDR3. Trimming cost V 4 bases and J 5 bases, with 20 bases left between them. Germline assignment: CDR1 GTSNPN and CDR2 SVGIG (reference sequence). Supplemented by reference TRBV30 and TRBJ2-5, the full variable domain reads SQTIHQWPATLVQPVGSPLSLECTVEGTSNPNLYWYRQAAGRGLQLLFYSVGIGQISSEVPQNLSASRPQDRQFILSSKKLLLSDSGFYLCAWTRDRGAMETQYFGPGTRLLVL.